This TCR beta chain was observed in a study of resident and recirculating memory T cells in vitiligo. No vitiligo treatment was given during the prior three months. Sequencing used immunoSEQ multiplex PCR; TCRdb keeps in-frame clones, though not all of them. The table has roughly 76,000 clones, approximately 89% seen once. The source material was blood. The TCR comes from a male donor with vitiligo.

CDR3 loop: CASRPRGSGNTIYF. CDR3 in DNA: TGTGCCAGCAGGCCCCGAGGTTCTGGAAACACCATATATTTT. V and J are TRBV6-1 and TRBJ1-3; D uncertain. Germline V lookup: CDR1 MNHNS, CDR2 SASEGT. The V end lost 6 bases, the J end lost 1 base, and 10 bases lay between the germline ends. CDR3 length: 14 residues.